The TCR beta chain under discussion was sequenced for a study of cytomegalovirus exposure and HLA in healthy donors. PCR was performed using 60 Vbeta and 13 Jbeta primers. Sequencing used immunoSEQ multiplex PCR; TCRdb keeps in-frame clones, though not all of them. The sample's table shows approximately 130,000 clones. The clonotype originates from a woman in her sixties in good health and CMV-seronegative. Input material: PBMCs.

CDR3 sequence: CASSRTGRGGYTF. The CDR3 coding sequence is TGTGCCAGCAGTCGGACAGGGAGAGGCGGCTACACCTTC. This chain links TRBV6-5 with TRBJ1-2; 8 bases fit TRBD1. The CDR3 consists of 13 residues. The junction had 7 bases not matched to a gene; V was cut back by 5 bases and J by 8 bases. Per germline, CDR1 MNHEY and CDR2 SVGAGI.